One TCR beta chain is described in this entry. This clone was picked up a small number of times. Its specific antigen is unknown. No much larger clone exists at a distance of one base, and base qualities are not known. The cohort consisted of 650 to 850 healthy bone marrow donors. At the time of sampling, every cohort member was nominally healthy, though immune exposures that went unrecorded were likely present. The donor tested CMV seronegative, placing the donor among the 350 or so seronegative members of the cohort. A peripheral blood sample was provided by each donor, and peripheral blood mononuclear cells were used for TCR beta sequencing. Genomic DNA was extracted from the blood cell samples with the Qiagen DNeasy Blood Extraction Kit. This entry is derived from a study of cytomegalovirus exposure and HLA in healthy donors (TCRdb year 2017). Describing the broader study: An earlier analysis of roughly 610 of the donors reported 276 Gb of sequence data and 117 million unique TCR beta sequences obtained from about 179 million T cells. On average, roughly 200,000 unique TCR beta nucleotide sequences were sequenced per donor among about 400 genotyped donors of the cohort, with about 19% of those sequences being non-productive. An early release that covered some 640 HLA-typed donors contained approximately 300 gigabases of sequencing data and about 84 million unique TCR sequences. Genome-wide SNP genotypes for about three fifths of the roughly 700 donors were used in a later genetic analysis, which treated that subset as a discovery cohort. To predict cytomegalovirus infection status, the study brought together high-throughput TCR immunosequencing, statistical association of individual TCRs with disease status, and machine learning. To study patterns of TCR occurrence, a later analysis re-analyzed previously published TCR beta repertoires from around 660 donors and added high-resolution HLA genotyping. Five DR-DQ haplotypes were treated as single units for association and clustering because of strong linkage in the cohort. The study was designed to test whether signatures of past pathogen exposure could be identified by cataloging public T cell receptors. The T cell repertoires of 666 subjects were profiled by immunosequencing and related to cytomegalovirus serostatus. In addition to the first cohort of several hundred subjects, a separate validation cohort of 100 to 150 different subjects was used. Alongside the repertoire data, information on donor age, sex, ethnicity and CMV serostatus was compiled. HLA typing included class I and class II loci at four-digit resolution. Typing coverage varied by locus: roughly 629-630 donors for A, B, C, DRB1 and DQB1; under 550 for DQA1; over 600 for DPA1; fewer than 480 for DPB1. All discovery cohort repertoires had been generated on a single sequencing platform. The later analysis used no new phenotypic data to find candidate immune exposures, relying instead on TCR beta sequences and their occurrence across donors. Among the roughly 400 genotyped donors, approximately 82% belonged to the genetic ancestry cluster associated with self-reported Caucasian donors. An earlier analysis of approximately 500 of the donors applied high-throughput TCR beta sequencing to assess whether each TCR beta V gene segment acted as functional or pseudogenic.

Libraries came from the immunoSEQ multiplex PCR assay. The multiplex PCR relied on a mix of 60 forward primers for TCR Vbeta segments and 13 reverse primers for TCR Jbeta segments. The CDR3 region of rearranged TCR beta genes was amplified from genomic DNA with a multiplex PCR assay. Amplified TCR beta libraries were sequenced as 87-base-pair reads on the Illumina HiSeq System. Regarding the original processing steps: Across the roughly 700 repertoires, a later analysis counted 78 million or so unique TCR beta chains, roughly 11 million of which were shared by at least two donors. To remove PCR and sequencing errors, raw reads were error-corrected and collapsed into unique sequences using a nearest-neighbor algorithm that merged closely related sequences. Alignment of CDR3 sequences to IMGT reference sequences was used to assign V, D and J gene segments. For a sequence to be retained, at least a six-nucleotide match to both a V gene segment and a J gene segment was required. Rearrangements were called productive when the CDR3 lacked stop codons and stayed in frame with V and J; all others were non-productive. Following IMGT convention, CDR3 was defined as the stretch from the second conserved V-encoded cysteine up to the conserved J-encoded phenylalanine. The earlier analysis of fewer than 750 of the donors excluded sequences that lacked an unambiguous match to a single V gene segment. An earlier analysis of 500 to 600 of the donors classified V segments as functional when productive rearrangements were above 56.7% and as segregating when the standard deviation between donors was above 5%. A statistical classification framework was developed to diagnose cytomegalovirus status using the catalog of TCR beta chain sequences. In a later analysis, TCR nucleotide sequences were compared against IMGT/GENE-DB human TR gene sequences so that V and J genes could be assigned. Using the TCRdist pipeline, a later analysis assigned CDR3 sequences along with most-parsimonious VDJ recombination scenarios. A later analysis defined each TCR beta chain by its CDR3 amino acid sequence plus V-gene family, and excluded reads lacking a unique V-gene family. To address suspected cross-contamination and a sequencing artifact, a later analysis removed 592 highly shared, low-generation-probability nucleotide sequences. In a later analysis, a clonal expansion index for each public chain was calculated from normalized within-repertoire ranks of inferred template counts. A later analysis computed generation probabilities with a VDJ recombination model fitted to out-of-frame rearrangements, and checked the results against IGoR. In a later analysis, hypergeometric tests were used to score TCR-TCR, TCR-HLA and TCR-CMV co-occurrence, with a repertoire-size bias correction applied to TCR pairs. False discovery rates were estimated in a later analysis by permuting HLA or CMV assignments 20 times. A later analysis grouped co-occurring TCRs with DBSCAN, adding TCRdist sequence similarity when clustering within HLA-allele-positive subsets. Repertoires with fewer than 30,000 or more than 120,000 public chains were left out of co-occurrence clustering, as were about five repertoires with anomalous nucleotide sharing. TCRdb obtained this table from immuneACCESS and retained in-frame rearrangements with V and J assigned. These tables miss some clones; where compared with another copy, unresolved V genes account for less than half of the shortfall, and the remainder is unexplained. V and J calls and clone size are copied from that table; D and trimming were computed from the DNA. Here the sample has more than 100,000 clones; about four fifths occur a single time. Less than 1.1% of the sample comes from the top ten.

The investigation overall reported the following: According to a later genetic analysis, donors in an Asian-associated ancestry cluster had fewer N-insertions in productive TCRs than the approximately 650-donor mean. The sequencing pipeline was judged likely to have produced a cluster of highly shared sequence variants as a technical artifact. Correlated functional status among segregating V segments might reflect linkage disequilibrium, but an unknown experimental factor could not be ruled out. Most TCR sequences were seen in very few donors, while some public TCRs were found in many individuals. A few of the identified cytomegalovirus-associated TCR beta chains were confirmed in vitro to be specific for cytomegalovirus antigens. This cohort had only TCR beta chains sequenced, and the lack of alpha or paired-chain data limited which features could be detected. An association between a missense DCLRE1C variant and V-gene and J-gene trimming of TCR beta chains was found in a later genetic analysis and replicated in an independent cohort. Assigning TCR associations to individual alleles was difficult when HLA alleles, especially DR and DQ, strongly co-occurred. In a later analysis, HLA-associated TCR beta chains were found to be more clonally expanded and to have lower generation probabilities than equally common non-associated chains. In a later analysis, the rate of TCR association differed among HLA loci, with DRB1 alleles having the most associated TCRs and HLA-C alleles having the fewest. According to a later analysis, parvovirus B19, influenza, CMV and Epstein-Barr virus appeared linked to several top co-occurrence clusters. The study listed 150 to 200 TCR beta chains as associated with cytomegalovirus. According to the authors, the approach could potentially be generalized to other disease states and immunological phenotypes. A further reported finding was that TCR beta sequences accurately predicted the HLA-A and HLA-B alleles for most subjects in the first cohort. Roughly uniform sequencing depth across donors was assumed in presence/absence analyses, although this assumption may not hold. A later analysis found that most CMV-associated TCR beta chains appeared HLA-restricted, with HLA associations seemingly driven largely by CMV exposure. Immune exposure information for the cohort was limited to CMV serostatus. In an earlier analysis of around 600 of the donors, most TCR beta V segments were observed in productive rearrangements about 90% or about 30% of the time, broadly matching IMGT annotations. The classifier was reported to diagnose cytomegalovirus status with high specificity and sensitivity in both the original cohort and the validation cohort. Roughly 15 rarely observed V segments, including chromosome 9 orphons, were excluded from the earlier analysis of several hundred of the donors because counts were too low. Because HLA typing was unavailable for some donors at each locus, only the typed subset was used in association tests. At a false discovery rate of 0.05, a later analysis linked 16,000 or so TCR beta sequences to specific HLA alleles.

The sequence was obtained from a male donor in good health and CMV-seronegative. The specimen was PBMCs.

The CDR3 corresponds to CAWSGPQLRGEKLFF. The bases are TGTGCCTGGAGCGGTCCCCAACTCAGAGGTGAAAAACTGTTTTTT. The rearranged segments are TRBV30 and TRBJ1-4, with the D gene not clear enough to name. CDR1 and CDR2 are read off the germline V gene (reference sequence) as GTSNPN and SVGIG. From the cysteine up to the phenylalanine, the CDR3 has a length of 15 residues. The only DNA kept is the CDR3, 45 bases in frame from the first base. Trimming costs V 3 bases and J 7 bases, and their ends lie 18 bases apart.